This T cell receptor (beta chain) originates from a study of cytomegalovirus exposure and HLA in healthy donors (dated by TCRdb to 2015 to 2018). Regarding the complete study: In an earlier analysis of some 550 of the donors, less than 350 Gb of sequence data and roughly 100 million unique TCR beta sequences from about 190 million T cells were reported. The study used immunosequencing to profile the T cell repertoires of approximately 630 subjects and linked those repertoires to cytomegalovirus serostatus. Among around 400 genotyped donors of the cohort, an average of around 240,000 unique TCR beta nucleotide sequences was sequenced per donor, of which about 18% were non-productive. All discovery cohort repertoires had been generated on a single sequencing platform. An earlier analysis of some 500 of the donors used high-throughput TCR beta sequencing to judge whether each TCR beta V gene segment behaved as functional or pseudogenic. In addition to the first cohort of hundreds of subjects, a separate validation cohort of 130 or so different subjects was used. In a later genetic analysis, genome-wide SNP genotypes for about 55% of the roughly 670 donors were used, and that subset was treated as a discovery cohort. HLA typing covered class I and class II loci at four-digit resolution. Roughly five DR-DQ haplotypes were handled as single units for association and clustering, since linkage in the cohort was strong. To predict cytomegalovirus infection status, the study brought together high-throughput TCR immunosequencing, statistical association of individual TCRs with disease status, and machine learning. The later analysis used no new phenotypic data to find candidate immune exposures, relying instead on TCR beta sequences and their occurrence across donors. An early release covering some 640 HLA-typed donors comprised roughly 300 gigabases of sequencing data and around 80 million unique TCR sequences. Donor age, sex, ethnicity and CMV serostatus were compiled alongside the repertoire data. A later analysis re-analyzed previously published TCR beta repertoires from approximately 700 donors and added high-resolution HLA genotyping to study TCR occurrence patterns. The genetic ancestry cluster associated with self-reported Caucasian donors included 81% of the roughly 400 genotyped donors. The study was designed to test whether signatures of past pathogen exposure could be identified by cataloging public T cell receptors. The number of donors typed differed by locus, with about 629-640 for A, B, C, DRB1 and DQB1, around 500 for DQA1, about 610 for DPA1, and around 450 for DPB1. The full study reports these points: Some IMGT-functional V segments, including TRBV6-2 and TRBV6-3, could not be distinguished by the 87-base-pair reads and were therefore excluded. According to a later analysis, parvovirus B19, influenza, CMV and Epstein-Barr virus appeared linked to several top co-occurrence clusters. The study gave a list of about 150 TCR beta chains associated with cytomegalovirus. A few of the identified cytomegalovirus-associated TCR beta chains were confirmed in vitro to be specific for cytomegalovirus antigens. This cohort had only TCR beta chains sequenced, and the lack of alpha or paired-chain data limited which features could be detected. In a later analysis, the rate of TCR association differed among HLA loci, with DRB1 alleles having the most associated TCRs and HLA-C alleles having the fewest. In a later analysis, HLA-associated TCR beta chains showed more clonal expansion and lower generation probabilities than non-associated chains that were equally common. In an earlier analysis of 500 to 650 of the donors, most TCR beta V segments appeared in productive rearrangements about 87% or about 30% of the time, broadly matching IMGT annotations. Because some donors lacked HLA typing at each locus, the association tests relied only on the typed subset. According to the authors, the approach could potentially be generalized to other disease states and immunological phenotypes. Most CMV-associated TCR beta chains appeared to be HLA-restricted in a later analysis, and the HLA associations seemed to be driven largely by CMV exposure. A later analysis associated around 16,000 TCR beta sequences with specific HLA alleles at a false discovery rate of 0.05. Linkage disequilibrium might explain the correlated functional status among segregating V segments, but an unknown experimental factor could not be excluded. The sequencing pipeline was judged likely to have produced a cluster of highly shared sequence variants as a technical artifact. Most TCR sequences were observed very rarely across donors, whereas some public TCRs were present in many individuals. Cytomegalovirus status was reported to be diagnosed by the classifier with high specificity and sensitivity in both the original and validation cohorts. A further reported finding was that TCR beta sequences accurately predicted the HLA-A and HLA-B alleles for most subjects in the first cohort. Strong co-occurrence of HLA alleles, especially DR and DQ, made assigning TCR associations to individual alleles difficult. An association between a missense DCLRE1C variant and V-gene and J-gene trimming of TCR beta chains was found in a later genetic analysis and replicated in an independent cohort. Around 16 rarely observed V segments, including chromosome 9 orphons, were excluded from the earlier analysis of approximately 500 of the donors because counts were too low. CMV serostatus was the only immune exposure information available for the cohort. The presence/absence analyses assumed that sequencing depth was roughly uniform across donors, and that assumption may not be true. In a later genetic analysis, fewer N-insertions in productive TCRs were reported among donors in an Asian-associated ancestry cluster than the roughly 700-donor mean.

The method behind the library was the immunoSEQ multiplex PCR assay. For the multiplex PCR, a mixture combining 60 forward primers for TCR Vbeta segments and 13 reverse primers for TCR Jbeta segments was used. The CDR3 region of rearranged TCR beta genes was amplified from genomic DNA by a multiplex PCR assay. Amplified TCR beta libraries were sequenced as 87-base-pair reads on the Illumina HiSeq System. The paper's processing steps were these. A later analysis counted 65 million to 90 million unique TCR beta chains across the 650 to 800 repertoires, and 9 million to 14 million of these chains were shared by at least two donors. A nearest-neighbor algorithm error-corrected the raw reads and collapsed the reads into unique sequences, merging closely related sequences to remove PCR and sequencing errors. To assign V, D and J gene segments, CDR3 sequences were aligned to IMGT reference sequences. For a sequence to be retained, at least a six-nucleotide match to both a V gene segment and a J gene segment was required. Rearrangements were classified as productive when the CDR3 lacked stop codons and remained in frame with V and J, and all other rearrangements were classified as non-productive. CDR3 was defined by IMGT convention, running from the second conserved V-encoded cysteine to the conserved J-encoded phenylalanine. The earlier analysis of about 500 of the donors excluded sequences that lacked an unambiguous match to a single V gene segment. In an earlier analysis of approximately 610 of the donors, V segments were called functional above 56.7% productive rearrangements and were called segregating when the between-donor standard deviation exceeded 5%. A statistical classification framework was built for diagnosing cytomegalovirus status from the catalog of TCR beta chain sequences. In a later analysis, V and J genes were assigned by comparing TCR nucleotide sequences against IMGT/GENE-DB human TR gene sequences. A later analysis assigned CDR3 sequences and most-parsimonious VDJ recombination scenarios with the TCRdist pipeline. In a later analysis, every TCR beta chain was defined by the combination of its CDR3 amino acid sequence and its V-gene family, and reads without a unique V-gene family were dropped. As a way to deal with suspected cross-contamination and a sequencing artifact, a later analysis dropped 450 to 700 nucleotide sequences that were highly shared and had low generation probability. In a later analysis, a clonal expansion index for each public chain was calculated from normalized within-repertoire ranks of inferred template counts. Generation probabilities in a later analysis came from a VDJ recombination model fitted to out-of-frame rearrangements, and those results were checked against IGoR. Hypergeometric tests were used in a later analysis to score TCR-TCR, TCR-HLA and TCR-CMV co-occurrence, with a repertoire-size bias correction applied to the TCR pairs. False discovery rates were estimated in a later analysis by permuting HLA or CMV assignments 20 times. In a later analysis, co-occurring TCRs were grouped using DBSCAN, with TCRdist sequence similarity added in when clustering inside HLA-allele-positive subsets. Repertoires with fewer than 30,000 or more than 120,000 public chains were left out of co-occurrence clustering, as were five repertoires with anomalous nucleotide sharing. Here the immuneACCESS table is served through TCRdb, limited to in-frame sequences with V and J called. Missing clones are a known gap in these copies; in checked studies unresolved V genes cover under half, and the rest lacks a known reason. V and J calls and clone size are those listed in that table; D and trimming were worked out from the DNA. A total of some 160,000 clones appear in this sample, roughly 79% of them only once. 5.5% to 7.5% of the sample comes from the top ten.

Concerning this clone itself: The antigen this receptor binds is unknown. No much larger clonotype is one base removed from it; base qualities were not supplied.

The cohort comprised around 690 healthy bone marrow donors. All cohort members were sampled while nominally healthy, although unrecorded immune exposures were likely present. The donor tested CMV seropositive and was one of the 289 seropositive cohort members. Each donor provided a peripheral blood sample, and peripheral blood mononuclear cells were used for TCR beta sequencing. The Qiagen DNeasy Blood Extraction Kit was used to extract genomic DNA from the blood cell samples. V loses 3 bases at its end and J loses 4 bases; junction bases beyond the gene matches: 5. The CDR1 and CDR2 encoded by the germline V gene (reference sequence) are LNHDA and SQIVND. Including cysteine and phenylalanine, the CDR3 has 15 amino acids. The CDR3 DNA has 45 bases and is translated from base 1.

Recombination linked TRBV19 to TRBJ2-2, and TRBD1 matches 7 of the central bases. Sequenced sample: PBMCs. The clonotype originates from a woman aged 40 to 55 in good health and CMV-seropositive. The DNA reads TGTGCCAGTAGTATGGGACAGCGGATCACCGGGGAGCTGTTTTTT. Translated, it gives CASSMGQRITGELFF. Supplemented by the reference TRBV19 and TRBJ2-2 proteins around the CDR3, the complete variable domain is DGGITQSPKYLFRKEGQNVTLSCEQNLNHDAMYWYRQDPGQGLRLIYYSQIVNDFQKGDIAEGYSVSREKKESFPLTVTSAQKNPTAFYLCASSMGQRITGELFFGEGSRLTVL.